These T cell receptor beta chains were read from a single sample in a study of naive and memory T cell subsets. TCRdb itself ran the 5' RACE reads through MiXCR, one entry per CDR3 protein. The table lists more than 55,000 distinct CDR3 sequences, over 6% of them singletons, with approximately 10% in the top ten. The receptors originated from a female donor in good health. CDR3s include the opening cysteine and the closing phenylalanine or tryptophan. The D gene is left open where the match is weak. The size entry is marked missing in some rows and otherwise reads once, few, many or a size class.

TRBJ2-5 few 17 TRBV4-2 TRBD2 TGTGCCAGCAGCCAAGTCGAGACTAGCGGGGGGGCGGCGACCCAGTACTTC CASSQVETSGGAATQYF
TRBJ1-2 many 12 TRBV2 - TGTGCCAGCAGCAGGGAGATTGGCGGCTACACCTTC CASSREIGGYTF
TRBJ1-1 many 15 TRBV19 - TGTGCCACTTCGGGGGGGATCCTCATGAACACTGAAGCTTTCTTT CATSGGILMNTEAFF
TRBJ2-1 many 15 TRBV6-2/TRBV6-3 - TGTGCCAGCAGTTTCCTATTCGGGGACCACAATGAGCAGTTCTTC CASSFLFGDHNEQFF
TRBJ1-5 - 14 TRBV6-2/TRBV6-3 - TGTGCCAGCACCCAGCGGGGGGCGAATCAGCCCCAGCATTTT CASTQRGANQPQHF
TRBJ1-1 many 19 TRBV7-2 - TGTGCCAGCAGCTTAGCGTTGGGTCATCGGCCGGACAGTAACACTGAAGCTTTCTTT CASSLALGHRPDSNTEAFF
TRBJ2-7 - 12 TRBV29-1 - TGCAGCGTTGTCGCAGGGAGCTACGAGCAGTACTTC CSVVAGSYEQYF
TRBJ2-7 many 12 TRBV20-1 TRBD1 TGCAGTGTGGGACAGGGAAGCTACGAGCAGTACTTC CSVGQGSYEQYF
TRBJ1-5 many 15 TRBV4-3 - TGCGCCAGCAGCCAAGTAGTATATAGCAATCAGCCCCAGCATTTT CASSQVVYSNQPQHF
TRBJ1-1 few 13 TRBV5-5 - TGTGCCAGCAGTTTCGACTGGAACACTGAAGCTTTCTTT CASSFDWNTEAFF
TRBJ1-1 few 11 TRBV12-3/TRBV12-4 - TGTGCCAGCAGTTGGGTGACTGAAGCTTTCTTT CASSWVTEAFF
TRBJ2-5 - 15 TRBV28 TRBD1 TGTGCCAAGCTGACCCGGGACAGCTTACAAGAGACCCAGTACTTC CAKLTRDSLQETQYF
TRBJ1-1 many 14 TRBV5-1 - TGCGCCAGCAGCCAGGACATCCCGAACACTGAAGCTTTCTTT CASSQDIPNTEAFF
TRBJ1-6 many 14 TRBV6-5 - TGTGCCGCCCGAGGACGGAACTATAATTCACCCCTCCACTTT CAARGRNYNSPLHF
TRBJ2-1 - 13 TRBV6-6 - TGTGCCAGCAGTTATCTTTTGAACAGGGAGCAGTTCTTC CASSYLLNREQFF
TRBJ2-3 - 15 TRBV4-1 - TGCGCCTCGGGCCCTCAAGTCTGGGGCACAGATACGCAGTATTTT CASGPQVWGTDTQYF
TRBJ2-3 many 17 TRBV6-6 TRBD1 TGTGCCAGCAGCAAAGGTTTACAACAGGGGACCACAGATACGCAGTATTTT CASSKGLQQGTTDTQYF
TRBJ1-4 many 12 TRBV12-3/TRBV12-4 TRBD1 TGTGCCAGCAGGCCCGGACAGGGTGAACTGTTTTTT CASRPGQGELFF
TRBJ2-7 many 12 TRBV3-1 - TGTGCCAGCAGCCAAACTACCTACGAGCAGTACTTC CASSQTTYEQYF
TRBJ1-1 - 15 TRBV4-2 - TGTGCCAGCAGCCCAACGGAGGGGTTGGCCACTGAAGCTTTCTTT CASSPTEGLATEAFF
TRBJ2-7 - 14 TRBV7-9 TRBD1 TGTGCCAGCAGCTACCGGGACAGGGCGTACGAGCAGTACTTC CASSYRDRAYEQYF
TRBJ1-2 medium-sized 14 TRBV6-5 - TGTGCCACGGGGGGGGCAGGAACTCTATATGGCTACACCTTC CATGGAGTLYGYTF
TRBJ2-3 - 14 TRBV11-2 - TGTGCCAGCAGCTTAAATAGGGCCGCAGATACGCAGTATTTT CASSLNRAADTQYF
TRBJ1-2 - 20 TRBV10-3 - TGTGCCATCAGTGACTCCTTGGGAGCACGAAAAGGGCATAACGACTATGGCTACACCTTC CAISDSLGARKGHNDYGYTF
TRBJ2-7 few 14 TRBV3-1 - TGTGCCAGCAGCTTTATCGGGAACCAATACGAGCAGTACTTC CASSFIGNQYEQYF
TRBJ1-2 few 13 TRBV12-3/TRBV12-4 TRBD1 TGTGCCAGCAGCCAGGGACAGACCTATGGCTACACCTTC CASSQGQTYGYTF
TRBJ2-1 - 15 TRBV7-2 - TGTGCCAGCAGCCCCCGTACAGGGGAGGCAATGACGCAGTTCTTC CASSPRTGEAMTQFF
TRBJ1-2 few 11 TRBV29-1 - TGCAGCGGGGAGGCTTCCTATGGCTACACCTTC CSGEASYGYTF
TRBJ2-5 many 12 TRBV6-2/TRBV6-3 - TGTGCCAGCAGTTACGGACAAGAGACCCAGTACTTC CASSYGQETQYF
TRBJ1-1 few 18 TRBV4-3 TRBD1 TGCGCCAGCAGCCAAGATTTGTCGGGACAGACTAGGAACACTGAAGCTTTCTTT CASSQDLSGQTRNTEAFF
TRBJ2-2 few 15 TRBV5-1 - TGCGCCAGCAGCTTGGGCCAGGGTGTCACCGGGGAGCTGTTTTTT CASSLGQGVTGELFF
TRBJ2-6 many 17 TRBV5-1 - TGCGCCAGCAGCTTGGATCCCCAGGGCTCTGGGGCCAACGTCCTGACTTTC CASSLDPQGSGANVLTF
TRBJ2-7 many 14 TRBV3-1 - TGTGCCAGCAGCCAATCGAGGGGGGTCCACGAGCAGTACTTC CASSQSRGVHEQYF
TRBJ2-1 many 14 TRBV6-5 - TGTGCCAGCAGTAAAAAGACAGTGCGAAATGAGCAGTTCTTC CASSKKTVRNEQFF
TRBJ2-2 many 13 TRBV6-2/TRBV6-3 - TGTGCCAGCACCCCAGGGGGGGCCGGGGAGCTGTTTTTT CASTPGGAGELFF
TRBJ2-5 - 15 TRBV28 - TGTGCCAGCAGTCCATCAGGCTACTCGAGAGAGACCCAGTACTTC CASSPSGYSRETQYF
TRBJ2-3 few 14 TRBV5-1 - TGCGCCAGCAGCTTGCCGGGTCGCACAGATACGCAGTATTTT CASSLPGRTDTQYF
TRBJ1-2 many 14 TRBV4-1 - TGCGCCAGCAGCCAAGACCAGGACTCCTATGGCTACACCTTC CASSQDQDSYGYTF
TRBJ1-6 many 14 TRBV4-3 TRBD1 TGCGCCAGCAGCCAAGGACAGGGGTGGTCACCCCTCCACTTT CASSQGQGWSPLHF
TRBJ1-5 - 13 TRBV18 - TGTGCCAGCTCACCAGATAGCAATCAGCCCCAGCATTTT CASSPDSNQPQHF
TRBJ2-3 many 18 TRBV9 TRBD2 TGTGCCAGCAGCGTAGATATTACTAGCGGAGCTAGCACAGATACGCAGTATTTT CASSVDITSGASTDTQYF